This TCR beta chain was documented in a study of cytomegalovirus exposure and HLA in healthy donors. Libraries were prepared by immunoSEQ multiplex PCR; TCRdb keeps only in-frame clonotypes and omits some of them. Counted here are roughly 330,000 clones, 87% occurring once; the ten biggest clones make up 1.2%. Germline CDR1 and CDR2: SGHRS and YFSETQ. The CDR3 is made up of 15 amino acids. V was clipped by 4 bases and J by 7 bases; unmatched bases: 7. This receptor was obtained from a woman aged 25 to 39 in good health and CMV-seropositive. Sequences were obtained from PBMCs. The V gene is TRBV5-1, the J gene TRBJ1-5, with 11 bases identical to TRBD1. CDR3 DNA sequence: TGCGCCAGCAGCGAACACGGGACAGGGGGACAGCCCCAGCATTTT. Translating it yields CASSEHGTGGQPQHF. Supplemented by reference TRBV5-1 and TRBJ1-5, the full variable domain reads KAGVTQTPRYLIKTRGQQVTLSCSPISGHRSVSWYQQTPGQGLQFLFEYFSETQRNKGNFPGRFSGRQFSNSRSEMNVSTLELGDSALYLCASSEHGTGGQPQHFGDGTRLSIL.